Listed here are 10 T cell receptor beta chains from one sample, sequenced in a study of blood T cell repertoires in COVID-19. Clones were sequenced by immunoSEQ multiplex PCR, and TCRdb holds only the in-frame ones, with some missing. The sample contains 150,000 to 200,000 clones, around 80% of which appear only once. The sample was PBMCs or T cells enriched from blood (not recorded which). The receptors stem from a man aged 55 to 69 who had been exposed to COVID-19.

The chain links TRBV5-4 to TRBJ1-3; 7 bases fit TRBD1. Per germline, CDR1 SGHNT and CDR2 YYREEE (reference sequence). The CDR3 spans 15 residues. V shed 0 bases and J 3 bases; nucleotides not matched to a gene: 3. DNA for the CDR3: TGTGCCAGCAGCTTGGATGCAGGGGGTGGAAACACCATATATTTT. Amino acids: CASSLDAGGGNTIYF.

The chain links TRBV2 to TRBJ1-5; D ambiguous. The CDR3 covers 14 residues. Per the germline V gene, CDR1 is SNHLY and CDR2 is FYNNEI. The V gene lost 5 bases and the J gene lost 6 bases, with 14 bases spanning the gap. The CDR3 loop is CASSLAGSGQPQHF. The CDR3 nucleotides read TGTGCCAGCAGTCTGGCGGGTTCGGGTCAGCCCCAGCATTTT. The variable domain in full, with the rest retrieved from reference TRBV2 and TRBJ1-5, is EPEVTQTPSHQVTQMGQEVILRCVPISNHLYFYWYRQILGQKVEFLVSFYNNEISEKSEIFDDQFSVERPDGSNFTLKIRSTKLEDSAMYFCASSLAGSGQPQHFGDGTRLSIL.

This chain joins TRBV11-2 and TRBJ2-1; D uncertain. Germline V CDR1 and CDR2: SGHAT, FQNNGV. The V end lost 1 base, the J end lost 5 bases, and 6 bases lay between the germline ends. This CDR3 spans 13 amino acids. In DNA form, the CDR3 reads TGTGCCAGCAGCTTAGGTCCTCACAATGAGCAGTTCTTC. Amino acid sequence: CASSLGPHNEQFF.

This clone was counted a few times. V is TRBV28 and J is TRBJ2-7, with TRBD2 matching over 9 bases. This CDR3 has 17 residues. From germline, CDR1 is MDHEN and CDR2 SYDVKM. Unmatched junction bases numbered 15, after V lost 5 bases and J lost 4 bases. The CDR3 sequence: CASSISGSATTSYEQYF. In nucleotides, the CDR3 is TGTGCCAGCAGTATTAGCGGGAGCGCTACCACATCTTACGAGCAGTACTTC.

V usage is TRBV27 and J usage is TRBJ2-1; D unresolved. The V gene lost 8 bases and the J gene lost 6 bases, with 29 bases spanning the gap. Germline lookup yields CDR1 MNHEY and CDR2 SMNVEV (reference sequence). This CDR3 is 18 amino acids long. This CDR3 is CASRSTKLAAVLSNEQFF. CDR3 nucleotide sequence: TGTGCCAGCCGATCGACGAAATTAGCTGCAGTCCTCTCCAATGAGCAGTTCTTC.

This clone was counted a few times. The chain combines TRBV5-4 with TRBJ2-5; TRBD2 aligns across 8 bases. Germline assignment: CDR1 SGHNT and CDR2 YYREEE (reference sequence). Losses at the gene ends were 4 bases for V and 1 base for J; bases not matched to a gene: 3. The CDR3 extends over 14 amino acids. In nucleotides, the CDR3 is TGTGCCAGCAGCCGGGGGGGCGGCCAAGAGACCCAGTACTTC. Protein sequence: CASSRGGGQETQYF.

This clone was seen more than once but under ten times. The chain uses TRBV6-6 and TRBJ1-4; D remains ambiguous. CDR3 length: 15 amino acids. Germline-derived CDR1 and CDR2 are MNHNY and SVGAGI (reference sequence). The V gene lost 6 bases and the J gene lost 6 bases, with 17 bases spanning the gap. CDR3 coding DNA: TGTGCCAGCAGCGGGAAGGGCCTTTCAGATGAAAAACTGTTTTTT. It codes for CASSGKGLSDEKLFF.

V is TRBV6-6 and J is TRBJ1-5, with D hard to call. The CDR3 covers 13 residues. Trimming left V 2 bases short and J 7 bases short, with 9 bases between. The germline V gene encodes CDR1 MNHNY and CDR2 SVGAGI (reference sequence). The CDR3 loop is CASSYLGGQPQHF. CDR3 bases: TGTGCCAGCAGTTACCTCGGAGGGCAGCCCCAGCATTTT.

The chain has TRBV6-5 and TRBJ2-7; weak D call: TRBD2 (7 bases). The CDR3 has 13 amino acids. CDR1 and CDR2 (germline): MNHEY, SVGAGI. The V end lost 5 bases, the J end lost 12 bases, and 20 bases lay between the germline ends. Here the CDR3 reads CASSRASGGGPYF. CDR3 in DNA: TGTGCCAGCAGTCGGGCTAGTGGGGGGGGCCCGTACTTC.

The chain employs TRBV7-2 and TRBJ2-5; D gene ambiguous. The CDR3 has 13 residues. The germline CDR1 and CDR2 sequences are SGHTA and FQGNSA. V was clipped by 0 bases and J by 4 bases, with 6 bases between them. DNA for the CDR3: TGTGCCAGCAGCTTAGCGCTAGTAGAGACCCAGTACTTC. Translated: CASSLALVETQYF. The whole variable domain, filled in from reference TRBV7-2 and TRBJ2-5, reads GAGVSQSPSNKVTEKGKDVELRCDPISGHTALYWYRQSLGQGLEFLIYFQGNSAPDKSGLPSDRFSAERTGGSVSTLTIQRTQQEDSAVYLCASSLALVETQYFGPGTRLLVL.